The T cell receptor beta chain described here comes from a study of blood T cell repertoires in COVID-19. Study overall: There were acute and convalescent COVID-19 samples, and they came from the United States, Italy and Spain. Sources were T cells, B-cell-depleted T cells, or PBMCs; the material itself was cDNA or gDNA.

Authors' methods: Nucleated cell number was recorded as an estimate derived from reference gene primer amplification. TCRdb's copy holds only in-frame clones and misses some; the assay was immunoSEQ multiplex PCR. V and J calls and clone size follow that table, whereas D and trimming were derived from the DNA. The sample consists of about 190,000 clones, about 85% of them appearing once. Germline-derived CDR1 and CDR2 are SGHAT and FQNNGV. The CDR3 covers 15 residues. V shed 5 bases and J shed 6 bases, with 16 bases lying between them. The chain employs TRBV11-2 and TRBJ1-4, with TRBD1 as a possible D gene (6 bases). The origin of this receptor is a man aged 30 to 45 with acute or convalescent COVID-19. Source material: peripheral blood. The CDR3 coding sequence is TGTGCCAGCAGCCGTGTATGGGGGCTCGATGAAAAACTGTTTTTT. It codes for CASSRVWGLDEKLFF.